The next 9 T cell receptor beta chains were all read from a single sample in a study of blood T cell repertoires in COVID-19. The assay was immunoSEQ multiplex PCR, and TCRdb's table has in-frame clones only and misses some. There are more than 200,000 clones in the sample; around 80% occur only once, and 3.5% to 5% lies in the top ten. Material for sequencing was peripheral blood. The receptors here all came from a man aged 55 to 70 with acute or convalescent COVID-19.

The chain employs TRBV30 and TRBJ2-5, with D possibly matching TRBD1 (5 bases). CDR3 length equals 11 residues. Trimming took off 4 bases at V and 5 bases at J, with 8 bases between the two ends. Germline CDR1 GTSNPN, CDR2 SVGIG (reference sequence). CDR3 region: CAWTGLETQYF. The CDR3 DNA sequence: TGTGCCTGGACAGGGTTGGAGACCCAGTACTTC. Variable domain in full (rest from reference TRBV30 and TRBJ2-5): SQTIHQWPATLVQPVGSPLSLECTVEGTSNPNLYWYRQAAGRGLQLLFYSVGIGQISSEVPQNLSASRPQDRQFILSSKKLLLSDSGFYLCAWTGLETQYFGPGTRLLVL.

This clone was seen a single time. The rearrangement joins TRBV24-1 to TRBJ2-5; D may be TRBD2 (7 bases). Germline CDR1 reads KGHDR; CDR2 reads SFDVKD. The CDR3 is made up of 13 amino acids. V was clipped by 5 bases and J by 5 bases, with 11 bases between them. The CDR3 loop reads CATSGGGAETQYF. CDR3 sequence (DNA): TGTGCCACCAGTGGCGGGGGCGCGGAGACCCAGTACTTC.

This chain uses TRBV7-9 with TRBJ1-2; D perhaps matches TRBD1 (6 bases). The CDR3 has 14 residues. CDR1 and CDR2 from the germline V gene are SEHNR and FQNEAQ (reference sequence). V lost 1 base and J 8 bases, leaving 14 bases between the germline ends. The DNA of the CDR3 is TGTGCCAGCAGCTTAGTTGGGACACGGGGCGGCTACACCTTC. Residues: CASSLVGTRGGYTF.

The chain has TRBV27 and TRBJ2-2, with 10 positions matching TRBD1. The CDR3 has 16 amino acids. With V trimmed by 4 bases and J by 6 bases, 8 bases remained unmatched. CDR1 is MNHEY and CDR2 is SMNVEV in the germline V gene (reference sequence). CDR3 loop: CASSSPGQGTPGELFF. The CDR3 nucleotides read TGTGCCAGCAGTTCCCCGGGACAGGGGACCCCCGGGGAGCTGTTTTTT.

This chain joins TRBV9 and TRBJ2-7; D may be TRBD1 (6 bases). Per germline, CDR1 SGDLS and CDR2 YYNGEE. Deletions cut 0 bases from V and 9 bases from J, with 13 bases between. The CDR3 extends over 13 amino acids. The CDR3, as DNA: TGTGCCAGCAGCGTAGCCCCAGGGGCCCTGCAGTACTTC. Protein: CASSVAPGALQYF.

The J gene is TRBJ1-5, the V gene TRBV4-2; D uncertain. CDR1 LGHNA and CDR2 YNFKEQ come from the germline V gene. V lost 0 bases to trimming and J lost 2 bases, with 8 bases between them. This CDR3 spans 15 amino acids. CDR3 nucleotides: TGTGCCAGCAGCCAAGAGTTGCAGGGCAATCAGCCCCAGCATTTT. Amino acid sequence: CASSQELQGNQPQHF.

The V and J genes are TRBV5-4 and TRBJ2-3; D is undetermined. V shed 0 bases and J shed 2 bases, with 7 bases lying between them. The germline gives CDR1 SGHNT, CDR2 YYREEE (reference sequence). This CDR3 is 14 amino acids long. This CDR3 reads CASSLVADTDTQYF. In DNA form, the CDR3 reads TGTGCCAGCAGCTTGGTAGCTGACACAGATACGCAGTATTTT.

This clone was found a few times. This chain connects TRBV19 to TRBJ1-5, with 11 positions matching TRBD1. CDR3 length equals 15 residues. Germline-derived CDR1 and CDR2 are LNHDA and SQIVND (reference sequence). The ends lost 6 bases at V and 5 bases at J; junction bases unmatched: 6. The CDR3 here is CASSLDRGLYQPQHF. In DNA form, the CDR3 reads TGTGCCAGTAGCCTGGACAGGGGGCTTTATCAGCCCCAGCATTTT.

This clone was recorded a few times. V is TRBV7-8 and J is TRBJ1-2; D may be TRBD1 (6 bases). With 4 bases removed from V and 2 bases from J, the gap between germline ends came to 14 bases. The CDR3 runs 15 residues. The germline CDR1 and CDR2 sequences are SGHVS and FQNEAQ. Here the CDR3 DNA reads TGTGCCAGCAGCTGGTCAGGGGATACGAACTATGGCTACACCTTC. This codes for CASSWSGDTNYGYTF.